These 25 T cell receptor beta chains share one sample of origin, sequenced in a study of control samples from healthy donors and cancer patients. Measured with immunoSEQ multiplex PCR; TCRdb has only the in-frame clones, and not every one. The sample gives just under 75,000 clones, roughly 87% of which show up once; more than 3% is in the top ten. The sample consisted of blood. The receptors shown here come from a woman in her 50s in good health.

The chain joins TRBV5-1 to TRBJ2-2; D is undetermined. This CDR3 has 15 residues. V lost 1 base, J lost 4 bases, and 11 bases lay in between. Germline lookup yields CDR1 SGHRS and CDR2 YFSETQ. CDR3: CASSLQDLGTGELFF. CDR3 bases: TGCGCCAGCAGCTTGCAGGACCTGGGCACCGGGGAGCTGTTTTTT. Together with reference TRBV5-1 and TRBJ2-2, the CDR3 gives the full variable domain: KAGVTQTPRYLIKTRGQQVTLSCSPISGHRSVSWYQQTPGQGLQFLFEYFSETQRNKGNFPGRFSGRQFSNSRSEMNVSTLELGDSALYLCASSLQDLGTGELFFGEGSRLTVL.

This clone was observed a handful of times. The V and J genes are TRBV27 and TRBJ2-2; 10 bases are shared with TRBD2. J lost 7 bases, V lost 6 bases, and 8 bases had no gene match. Germline CDR1 MNHEY, CDR2 SMNVEV (reference sequence). This CDR3 is built from 15 residues. In nucleotides, the CDR3 is TGTGCCAGCAGCCGACTAGCGGGTCTGGTCGGGGAGCTGTTTTTT. Protein: CASSRLAGLVGELFF.

CDR3 residues: CASSSYKGDRRGDTEAFF. CDR3 coding DNA: TGTGCCAGCAGTTCTTATAAGGGGGACAGGCGAGGGGACACTGAAGCTTTCTTT. The V and J genes are TRBV28 and TRBJ1-1, with 8 bases identical to TRBD1. The CDR3 contains 18 residues. Per the germline V gene, CDR1 is MDHEN and CDR2 is SYDVKM. V lost 4 bases to trimming and J lost 3 bases; unmatched junction nucleotides: 16. The whole variable domain, filled in from reference TRBV28 and TRBJ1-1, reads DVKVTQSSRYLVKRTGEKVFLECVQDMDHENMFWYRQDPGLGLRLIYFSYDVKMKEKGDIPEGYSVSREKKERFSLILESASTNQTSMYLCASSSYKGDRRGDTEAFFGQGTRLTVV.

This sequence joins TRBV4-1 and TRBJ2-4; D is uncertain. CDR1 MGHRA and CDR2 YSYEKL come from the germline V gene. V shed 1 base and J shed 0 bases, with 7 bases lying between them. The CDR3 length is 15 residues. CDR3 in DNA: TGCGCCAGCAGCCAAGCCCCAGTAGCCAAAAACATTCAGTACTTC. Amino acid sequence: CASSQAPVAKNIQYF.

The chain couples TRBV6-1 to TRBJ2-7; 8 bases are shared with TRBD2. J was trimmed by 0 bases and V by 5 bases; bases with no gene match: 6. Germline assignment: CDR1 MNHNS and CDR2 SASEGT. The CDR3 is 15 amino acids. The DNA of the CDR3 is TGTGCCAGCAGTTTCGGGGGGGTGGGCTCCTACGAGCAGTACTTC. This translates into CASSFGGVGSYEQYF.

This chain links TRBV4-2 with TRBJ1-2; 8 bases match TRBD1. Germline CDR1 is LGHNA and CDR2 is YNFKEQ. Losses at the gene ends were 2 bases for V and 3 bases for J; bases not matched to a gene: 8. This CDR3 comprises 16 residues. CDR3 residues: CASSQTQGAFDYGYTF. The CDR3 DNA reads TGTGCCAGCAGCCAAACCCAGGGGGCCTTTGACTATGGCTACACCTTC.

This clone was observed a handful of times. J is TRBJ2-7 and V is TRBV6-5, with D perhaps given as TRBD1 or TRBD2 (5 bases each). This CDR3 region has 15 residues. Between the trimmed V and J ends, which lost 6 bases and 2 bases, there was a span of 17 bases. Germline V gene data show CDR1 as MNHEY and CDR2 as SVGAGI. CDR3 sequence reads: CASSPPGTQAYEQYF. CDR3 nucleotide sequence: TGTGCCAGCAGCCCGCCCGGGACCCAAGCCTACGAGCAGTACTTC.

This chain uses TRBV2 with TRBJ2-7; 9 nucleotides line up with TRBD1. The CDR3 covers 14 residues. Germline CDR1 SNHLY, CDR2 FYNNEI. Unmatched junction bases numbered 8, after V lost 4 bases and J lost 7 bases. In DNA form, the CDR3 reads TGTGCCAGCAGTGGGGACAGGGTAGCGTTTGAGCAGTACTTC. This encodes CASSGDRVAFEQYF.

This rearrangement joins TRBV7-9 to TRBJ1-5; no firm D call. The CDR3 runs to 15 residues. Trimming took 3 bases from V and 5 from J, leaving 14 bases between them. Per the germline V gene, CDR1 is SEHNR and CDR2 is FQNEAQ (reference sequence). CDR3 loop: CASSFCRSADQPQHF. The CDR3 DNA sequence: TGTGCCAGCAGCTTTTGCCGGTCGGCGGATCAGCCCCAGCATTTT.

This chain uses TRBV5-1 with TRBJ2-1; D not certain. The CDR3 length is 16 residues. V lost 1 base and J 0 bases, leaving 11 bases between the germline ends. The germline CDR1 and CDR2 sequences are SGHRS and YFSETQ. The CDR3 loop is CASSLLPPSSYNEQFF. CDR3 sequence (DNA): TGCGCCAGCAGCTTGCTCCCTCCGAGCTCCTACAATGAGCAGTTCTTC.

The chain employs TRBV27 and TRBJ2-1; D gene uncertain. Germline V gene lookup returns CDR1 MNHEY and CDR2 SMNVEV (reference sequence). This CDR3 contains 15 residues. Trimming stripped 5 bases from V and 5 bases from J, with 16 bases between. The CDR3 DNA follows: TGTGCCAGCAGTATTTGGCCCCCCCGGGACAATGAGCAGTTCTTC. This encodes CASSIWPPRDNEQFF.

The rearrangement joins TRBV5-1 to TRBJ2-7; a possible D gene is TRBD1 (6 bases). The CDR3 contains 15 residues. Germline V lookup: CDR1 SGHRS, CDR2 YFSETQ. Trimming removed 4 bases at V and 3 bases at J, with 17 bases between. The CDR3 spells CASSEGAGDFYEQYF. CDR3 DNA sequence: TGCGCCAGCAGCGAAGGAGCAGGGGATTTCTACGAGCAGTACTTC. The full variable domain, with the rest looked up from reference TRBV5-1 and TRBJ2-7, is KAGVTQTPRYLIKTRGQQVTLSCSPISGHRSVSWYQQTPGQGLQFLFEYFSETQRNKGNFPGRFSGRQFSNSRSEMNVSTLELGDSALYLCASSEGAGDFYEQYFGPGTRLTVT.

This sequence joins TRBV27 and TRBJ2-7; D may correspond to TRBD1 or TRBD2 (5 bases each). The CDR3 is 14 amino acids. V was clipped by 2 bases and J by 3 bases, with 11 bases between them. CDR1 is MNHEY and CDR2 is SMNVEV in the germline V gene (reference sequence). CDR3 region: CASSLGTEHYEQYF. The CDR3 DNA reads as TGTGCCAGCAGTTTAGGGACGGAACACTACGAGCAGTACTTC.

The chain couples TRBV12-5 to TRBJ1-1, with D uncertain. The V and J ends lost 2 bases and 4 bases respectively, with 8 bases between them. There are 13 residues in the CDR3. Germline lookup yields CDR1 LGHNT and CDR2 FRNRAP. This chain's CDR3 is CASGLIGFTEAFF. CDR3 coding DNA: TGTGCTAGTGGTTTGATAGGGTTCACTGAAGCTTTCTTT.

The chain recombines TRBV9 with TRBJ1-1, with D uncertain. Trimming shortened V by 4 bases and J by 3 bases, and 10 bases separated the two germline ends. The germline V gene has CDR1 SGDLS and CDR2 YYNGEE. This CDR3 region has 13 residues. CDR3 sequence (DNA): TGTGCCAGCAGCCCCCCCGGGTACACTGAAGCTTTCTTT. As protein: CASSPPGYTEAFF.

The genes are TRBV7-9 and TRBJ2-7, with D perhaps TRBD1 (6 bases). CDR1 is SEHNR and CDR2 is FQNEAQ in the germline V gene (reference sequence). The CDR3 runs 15 residues. The V gene lost 5 bases and the J gene lost 5 bases, with 19 bases spanning the gap. CDR3 residues: CASSVTGSQGDEQYF. As DNA, the CDR3 is TGTGCCAGCAGCGTTACAGGGAGTCAAGGAGACGAGCAGTACTTC.

This chain's CDR3 is CASSRTSGTQSSREQYF. The CDR3 DNA is TGTGCCAGTAGTAGGACTAGCGGAACCCAAAGTAGTCGGGAGCAGTACTTC. This chain uses TRBV19 with TRBJ2-7; 10 positions match TRBD2. V shed 4 bases, J shed 7 bases, and the junction held 16 bases outside the gene matches. Germline CDR1 and CDR2: LNHDA and SQIVND (reference sequence). CDR3 length equals 17 residues.

This sequence joins TRBV28 and TRBJ2-1; D unclear. Germline V gene data show CDR1 as MDHEN and CDR2 as SYDVKM. CDR3 length: 12 residues. Trimming took 5 bases from V and 4 from J, leaving 6 bases between them. The CDR3 DNA reads as TGTGCCAGCAGTCTGGGGTACAATGAGCAGTTCTTC. It is translated as CASSLGYNEQFF.

The V call is TRBV6-5, the J call TRBJ1-1; no clear D gene. Germline CDR1 MNHEY, CDR2 SVGAGI. The CDR3 covers 13 residues. V lost 8 bases, J lost 2 bases, and 12 bases lay in between. The DNA for the CDR3 is TGTGCCAGCGGGAACAGTTACAACACTGAAGCTTTCTTT. This encodes CASGNSYNTEAFF.

J is TRBJ1-4 and V is TRBV5-6, with D perhaps TRBD1 (5 bases). Germline V gene data show CDR1 as SGHDT and CDR2 as YYEEEE. Trimming stripped 1 base from V and 1 base from J, with 8 bases between. This CDR3 region has 15 residues. CDR3 DNA: TGTGCCAGCAGCTTGAGGGGATTAACTAATGAAAAACTGTTTTTT. Protein sequence: CASSLRGLTNEKLFF.

The V and J genes are TRBV20-1 and TRBJ2-7; TRBD2 aligns across 8 bases. The ends lost 3 bases at V and 4 bases at J; junction bases unmatched: 5. This CDR3 contains 13 residues. Germline V CDR1 and CDR2: DFQATT, SNEGSKA (reference sequence). CDR3 nucleotide sequence: TGCAGTGCTAGTTTAACTAGCGGTTACGAGCAGTACTTC. Translating gives CSASLTSGYEQYF.

This sequence joins TRBV6-5 and TRBJ1-1; the D gene is possibly TRBD1 (5 bases). Germline CDR1 reads MNHEY; CDR2 reads SVGAGI. V dropped 7 bases and J dropped 6 bases, with 18 bases sitting between them. CDR3 length: 14 amino acids. The CDR3 region has the DNA TGTGCCAGCATTGGGGACGGTGCCAGGGCTGAAGCTTTCTTT. The encoded protein is CASIGDGARAEAFF.

This chain joins TRBV5-1 and TRBJ1-1, with 7 nucleotides matching TRBD1. Germline lookup yields CDR1 SGHRS and CDR2 YFSETQ. With 1 base clipped from V and 6 bases from J, the junction kept 9 bases outside the gene matches. The CDR3 covers 15 residues. In nucleotides, the CDR3 is TGCGCCAGCAGCTTGTTGGGACAGCTTGGGCCTGAAGCTTTCTTT. Translating gives CASSLLGQLGPEAFF.

V is TRBV30 and J is TRBJ2-7, with 8 bases identical to TRBD1. Germline assignment: CDR1 GTSNPN and CDR2 SVGIG (reference sequence). The CDR3 covers 13 residues. J was trimmed by 5 bases and V by 3 bases; bases with no gene match: 6. CDR3 in DNA: TGTGCCTGGAGCCCGGACAGGGTGGACGAGCAGTACTTC. This sequence encodes CAWSPDRVDEQYF.

V and J are TRBV9 and TRBJ1-5; TRBD1 might be the D (5 bases). V gave up 5 bases and J gave up 2 bases, with 14 bases separating them. The CDR3 spans 15 residues. The germline CDR1 and CDR2 sequences are SGDLS and YYNGEE. CDR3 bases: TGTGCCAGCAGTTCGTTGGGGGATGGCAATCAGCCCCAGCATTTT. Amino acid sequence: CASSSLGDGNQPQHF.